The present TCR beta chain was sequenced within a study of T cell responses to AZD1222 COVID-19 vaccine. Both about-4-week and about-12-week second-dose recipients were combined. Sequencing was performed with immunoSEQ multiplex PCR; in TCRdb, only in-frame clones are kept and a portion is missing. The table includes 110,000 or so clones, around nine tenths detected once. The CDR3 length is 17 residues. The V and J ends lost 0 bases and 3 bases, in that order; junction bases with no gene match: 11. Germline CDR1 and CDR2: SGDLS and YYNGEE. The source material was peripheral blood, sampled 28 days after the second AZD1222 dose. The clonotype originates from an adult who received the AZD1222 COVID-19 vaccine. The J gene is TRBJ2-7, the V gene TRBV9; 8 bases align to TRBD2. The CDR3 DNA reads TGTGCCAGCAGCGTAGCACCTAGCGGGTGGACGGACTACGAGCAGTACTTC. Protein product: CASSVAPSGWTDYEQYF.